These 17 T cell receptor beta chains were sequenced from one sample in a study of blood T cell repertoires in COVID-19. The repertoire was sequenced with immunoSEQ multiplex PCR; TCRdb's copy has only in-frame clones and lacks some. In the table there are about 40,000 clones, over 75% of which are singletons. Sample: peripheral blood. The origin of the receptors is a human donor in a cohort sampled during active COVID-19.

CDR3 DNA sequence: TGTGCCAGCAGCCACGCGGGACTTCAAGAGACCCAGTACTTC. Translated: CASSHAGLQETQYF. The V and J genes are TRBV4-2 and TRBJ2-5, with D possibly matching TRBD2 (6 bases). CDR1 LGHNA and CDR2 YNFKEQ come from the germline V gene. The CDR3 is 14 residues long. The germline V and J ends were trimmed by 3 bases and 2 bases, with 10 bases remaining between them.

This chain links TRBV6-9 with TRBJ1-5; D not resolved. The CDR3 runs 11 residues. The V gene lost 5 bases and the J gene lost 6 bases, with 5 bases spanning the gap. CDR1 and CDR2 from the germline V gene are MNHGY and SVAAGI. CDR3 in amino acids: CASSRGQPQHF. The CDR3 DNA is TGTGCCAGCAGTCGGGGTCAGCCCCAGCATTTT.

This rearrangement joins TRBV11-2 to TRBJ2-2; 12 nucleotides align to TRBD2. Germline values: CDR1 SGHAT, CDR2 FQNNGV. The CDR3 spans 16 residues. The J segment lost 4 bases and the V segment lost 3 bases, leaving 3 bases of the junction unmatched. CDR3 DNA: TGTGCCAGCAGCTTGAGGACTAGCGGGGTCACCGGGGAGCTGTTTTTT. As protein: CASSLRTSGVTGELFF.

This clone was seen a single time. V and J are TRBV18 and TRBJ2-3; the D gene is possibly TRBD2 (6 bases). The CDR3 totals 15 residues. Germline CDR1 reads KGHSH; CDR2 reads LQKENI. The ends were cut back, 6 bases at V and 0 bases at J, with 13 bases in the middle. The CDR3 sequence: CASSSGGVSTDTQYF. Written as DNA, the CDR3 is TGTGCCAGCTCCTCTGGCGGGGTTAGCACAGATACGCAGTATTTT.

The genes are TRBV29-1 and TRBJ1-1, with a possible D match to TRBD1 (6 bases). This CDR3 contains 16 residues. V was clipped by 0 bases and J by 5 bases, with 19 bases between them. Germline V lookup: CDR1 SQVTM, CDR2 ANQGSEA. The CDR3 sequence: CSVEDWARTAGTEAFF. The CDR3 region has the DNA TGCAGCGTTGAAGATTGGGCCCGGACAGCAGGGACTGAAGCTTTCTTT.

The gene calls are TRBV30 and TRBJ2-7; TRBD1 might be the D (5 bases). This CDR3 is 13 amino acids long. Looked up from germline, CDR1 is GTSNPN and CDR2 is SVGIG (reference sequence). Trimming took off 8 bases at V and 2 bases at J, with 16 bases between the two ends. CDR3 sequence: CAVRVQSAYEQYF. CDR3 coding DNA: TGTGCCGTCAGGGTTCAGAGCGCCTACGAGCAGTACTTC.

The chain links TRBV25-1 to TRBJ2-7; D is uncertain. The germline V and J ends were trimmed by 3 bases and 3 bases, with 3 bases remaining between them. This CDR3 has 11 amino acids. Germline values: CDR1 MGHDK, CDR2 SYGVNS. This CDR3 is CASSDFYEQYF. CDR3 DNA sequence: TGTGCCAGCAGTGACTTCTACGAGCAGTACTTC.

This chain uses TRBV3-1 (or the pseudogene TRBV3-2) with TRBJ1-5, with a possible D match to TRBD1 (6 bases). Looked up from germline, CDR1 is LGHDT and CDR2 is YNNKEL (reference sequence). CDR3 size: 14 residues. Trimming took 1 base from V and 6 from J, leaving 10 bases between them. The CDR3 protein is CASSQGGRGQPQHF. CDR3 nucleotides: TGTGCCAGCAGCCAAGGGGGGCGCGGTCAGCCCCAGCATTTT.

The rearrangement uses TRBV7-2 and TRBJ1-1; TRBD1 matches 9 bases. The CDR3 spans 12 residues. Germline CDR1 is SGHTA and CDR2 is FQGNSA. With V trimmed by 5 bases and J by 9 bases, 4 bases remained unmatched. The CDR3 coding sequence is TGTGCCAGCAGCCCCGGACAGGGGCAAGCTTTCTTT. It encodes CASSPGQGQAFF.

The chain is built from TRBV11-2 and TRBJ2-7; maybe TRBD1 (5 bases). CDR3 length equals 16 residues. Germline CDR1 is SGHAT and CDR2 is FQNNGV. Trimming pared 5 bases from V and 2 bases from J, leaving 19 bases between. The CDR3 is CASSPDRQSFTYEQYF. As DNA, the CDR3 is TGTGCCAGCAGCCCAGATCGACAGTCCTTTACCTACGAGCAGTACTTC.

The chain links TRBV3-1 (or the pseudogene TRBV3-2) to TRBJ1-1; 7 bases match TRBD1. V lost 7 bases and J lost 5; bases outside the gene matches: 13. CDR1 and CDR2 from the germline V gene are LGHDT and YNNKEL (reference sequence). The CDR3 length is 15 residues. For the CDR3, the DNA is TGTGCCAGCACCCCGAAGGGGGCGAGGGGGACTGAAGCTTTCTTT. The encoded protein is CASTPKGARGTEAFF.

The chain joins TRBV6-2 or TRBV6-3 to TRBJ1-2; no clear D. V was trimmed by 7 bases and J by 8 bases, leaving 26 bases between them. The CDR3 is 16 amino acids. CDR1 MNHEY and CDR2 SVGEGT come from the germline V gene. CDR3 sequence: CASTPREEGSPGGYTF. The DNA for the CDR3 is TGTGCCAGCACCCCAAGGGAGGAGGGCTCCCCGGGAGGCTACACCTTC.

This clone occurred once. V usage is TRBV19 and J usage is TRBJ2-1, with D possibly being TRBD2 (6 bases). This CDR3 spans 15 amino acids. Trimming removed 7 bases at V and 2 bases at J, with 15 bases between. Germline assignment: CDR1 LNHDA and CDR2 SQIVND (reference sequence). The CDR3 region has the DNA TGTGCCAGTATGCCAAGGAGGGAACCCTACAATGAGCAGTTCTTC. This translates into CASMPRREPYNEQFF.

The J gene is TRBJ1-6, the V gene TRBV5-6; 8 bases are a match to TRBD1. V lost 4 bases to trimming and J lost 10 bases; unmatched junction nucleotides: 7. Germline V gene lookup returns CDR1 SGHDT and CDR2 YYEEEE. This CDR3 has 14 residues. Written as DNA, the CDR3 is TGTGCCAGCAGCCCTCGACAGGGGAACTCACCCCTCCACTTT. This encodes CASSPRQGNSPLHF.

The chain is built from TRBV7-3 and TRBJ2-7; D possibly corresponds to TRBD1 (6 bases). Between the trimmed V and J ends, which lost 5 bases and 3 bases, there was a span of 14 bases. This CDR3 has 14 amino acids. The germline V gene encodes CDR1 SGHTA and CDR2 FQGTGA. In DNA, the CDR3 is TGTGCCAGCAGCCGGACAGATCGACACTACGAGCAGTACTTC. It is translated as CASSRTDRHYEQYF.

The gene calls are TRBV2 and TRBJ1-6; D unclear. V lost 3 bases and J 3 bases, leaving 3 bases between the germline ends. Germline V gene data show CDR1 as SNHLY and CDR2 as FYNNEI. This CDR3 has 13 amino acids. CDR3 in DNA: TGTGCCAGCAGTGACAGCTATAATTCACCCCTCCACTTT. The encoded protein is CASSDSYNSPLHF.

The V and J genes are TRBV29-1 and TRBJ1-2; D is possibly TRBD1 (5 bases). The V gene's germline CDR1 is SQVTM and CDR2 ANQGSEA. The V end was cut by 1 base, the J end by 6 bases, with 18 bases between. This CDR3 comprises 15 residues. This CDR3 is CSVEVLNRRVDGYTF. CDR3 DNA: TGCAGCGTTGAAGTCCTCAACAGGAGGGTGGATGGCTACACCTTC.